This is a list of T cell receptor beta chains from one sample in a study of blood T cell repertoires in COVID-19. Profiling relied on immunoSEQ multiplex PCR, and the TCRdb table lists in-frame clones only, not all of them. The sample lists more than 200,000 clones; roughly 80% were seen once. Sample: peripheral blood. The receptors derive from an elderly woman with active or convalescent COVID-19. The CDR3 runs from the conserved cysteine through the conserved F or W. The order of the fields is clone size, D gene, J gene, V gene, CDR3 DNA, CDR3 protein. A D gene is named only where the DNA matches it firmly. Rows may omit the clone size; those that give it use once, few, many or a size class.

clone_size: .; d_call: .; j_call: TRBJ1-2; v_call: TRBV12-3/TRBV12-4; cdr3_nt: TGTGCCAGCAGCCTAGGCCGTAGGAATGGCTACACCTTC; cdr3_aa: CASSLGRRNGYTF
clone_size: .; d_call: .; j_call: TRBJ1-1; v_call: TRBV3-1/TRBV3-2; cdr3_nt: TGTGCCAGCAGGAAGAGCGTGATGAACACTGAAGCTTTCTTT; cdr3_aa: CASRKSVMNTEAFF
clone_size: .; d_call: TRBD1; j_call: TRBJ1-4; v_call: TRBV5-1; cdr3_nt: TGCGCCAGCAGCTCCAGGACAGGGGCAAATGAAAAACTGTTTTTT; cdr3_aa: CASSSRTGANEKLFF
clone_size: .; d_call: .; j_call: TRBJ2-4; v_call: TRBV29-1; cdr3_nt: TGCAGCGTTGCCAAGACCCAGGGTAAAAACATTCAGTACTTC; cdr3_aa: CSVAKTQGKNIQYF
clone_size: .; d_call: .; j_call: TRBJ1-5; v_call: TRBV5-1; cdr3_nt: TGCGCCAGCAGCCCCGCAGGTAATCAGCCCCAGCATTTT; cdr3_aa: CASSPAGNQPQHF
clone_size: .; d_call: .; j_call: TRBJ2-2; v_call: TRBV18; cdr3_nt: TGTGCCAGCTCACCACAAGGGACAAACACCAGGGAGCTGTTTTTT; cdr3_aa: CASSPQGTNTRELFF
clone_size: .; d_call: .; j_call: TRBJ2-3; v_call: TRBV28; cdr3_nt: TGTGCCAGCACCTGGGGGGAGGCGTTGGTGGTCACAGATACGCAGTATTTT; cdr3_aa: CASTWGEALVVTDTQYF
clone_size: .; d_call: .; j_call: TRBJ2-2; v_call: TRBV21-1; cdr3_nt: TGTGCCAGCACCGGACTAGCGGGGGGGCCCAGCACCGGGGAGCTGTTTTTT; cdr3_aa: CASTGLAGGPSTGELFF
clone_size: .; d_call: .; j_call: TRBJ2-1; v_call: TRBV27; cdr3_nt: TGTGCCAGCAGACCTTTGTCCGTTAGGGGGAACAATGAGCAGTTCTTC; cdr3_aa: CASRPLSVRGNNEQFF
clone_size: .; d_call: TRBD2; j_call: TRBJ2-2; v_call: TRBV2; cdr3_nt: TGTGCCAGCAGCGGCGGGGGGCCCAAGAAGCTGTTTTTT; cdr3_aa: CASSGGGPKKLFF
clone_size: .; d_call: .; j_call: TRBJ2-6; v_call: TRBV3-1/TRBV3-2; cdr3_nt: TGTGCCAGCAGCCAAGTGGGGGGGCTAGGGGCCAACGTCCTGACTTTC; cdr3_aa: CASSQVGGLGANVLTF
clone_size: .; d_call: .; j_call: TRBJ1-2; v_call: TRBV28; cdr3_nt: TGTGCCAGCAGCCGCAGTACAGAACTCTATGGCTACACCTTC; cdr3_aa: CASSRSTELYGYTF
clone_size: .; d_call: .; j_call: TRBJ2-7; v_call: TRBV12-3/TRBV12-4; cdr3_nt: TGTGCCAGCAGTTTAAGGGGCGACGAGCAGTACTTC; cdr3_aa: CASSLRGDEQYF
clone_size: .; d_call: TRBD1; j_call: TRBJ1-5; v_call: TRBV19; cdr3_nt: TGTGCCAGTCTTAAGTGGCAGTCAGGGGGCGGCAATCAGCCCCAGCATTTT; cdr3_aa: CASLKWQSGGGNQPQHF
clone_size: .; d_call: .; j_call: TRBJ1-5; v_call: TRBV5-1; cdr3_nt: TGCGCCAGCAGCTTGGCGGGGGACCAGCCCCAGCATTTT; cdr3_aa: CASSLAGDQPQHF
clone_size: .; d_call: .; j_call: TRBJ1-1; v_call: TRBV6-5; cdr3_nt: TGTGCCACCGAGGACTGGGAAACTCGGGAAGCTTTCTTT; cdr3_aa: CATEDWETREAFF
clone_size: once; d_call: TRBD1; j_call: TRBJ1-6; v_call: TRBV28; cdr3_nt: TGTGCCAGCAGCCAGGGGGAGATTAGGAATTCACCCCTCCACTTT; cdr3_aa: CASSQGEIRNSPLHF
clone_size: .; d_call: .; j_call: TRBJ1-1; v_call: TRBV29-1; cdr3_nt: TGCAGCACGCAACGGGGGGGGAACACTGAAGCTTTCTTT; cdr3_aa: CSTQRGGNTEAFF
clone_size: once; d_call: .; j_call: TRBJ1-2; v_call: TRBV18; cdr3_nt: TGTGCCAGCTCACGGACGCAGGGGAACTATGGCTACACCTTC; cdr3_aa: CASSRTQGNYGYTF
clone_size: .; d_call: TRBD1; j_call: TRBJ1-5; v_call: TRBV28; cdr3_nt: TGTGCCAGCAGAACTCAGGACAGGATGAATCAGCCCCAGCATTTT; cdr3_aa: CASRTQDRMNQPQHF
clone_size: .; d_call: .; j_call: TRBJ1-6; v_call: TRBV5-1; cdr3_nt: TGCGCCAGCAGCTTGGTGCCAGGGTTGGATTCACCCCTCCACTTT; cdr3_aa: CASSLVPGLDSPLHF
clone_size: .; d_call: .; j_call: TRBJ1-1; v_call: TRBV9; cdr3_nt: TGTGCCAGCAGCGTAGGATGGGGAGGAAACACTGAAGCTTTCTTT; cdr3_aa: CASSVGWGGNTEAFF
clone_size: .; d_call: .; j_call: TRBJ2-7; v_call: TRBV18; cdr3_nt: TGTGCCAGCTCACCACTCCCGGGGCAGGGACTTTACGAGCAGTACTTC; cdr3_aa: CASSPLPGQGLYEQYF
clone_size: once; d_call: TRBD2; j_call: TRBJ2-1; v_call: TRBV5-1; cdr3_nt: TGCGCCAGCCAAACCGGGACTAGCGGTGTGAGTACGTTCTTC; cdr3_aa: CASQTGTSGVSTFF
clone_size: .; d_call: .; j_call: TRBJ1-1; v_call: TRBV2; cdr3_nt: TGTGCCAGGGCAAGGGGGGGAACCCTGAACACTGAAGCTTTCTTT; cdr3_aa: CARARGGTLNTEAFF
clone_size: .; d_call: .; j_call: TRBJ1-1; v_call: TRBV2; cdr3_nt: TGTGCCAGCAGACCCCCAGGGTCCTTAACTGAAGCTTTCTTT; cdr3_aa: CASRPPGSLTEAFF
clone_size: .; d_call: TRBD1; j_call: TRBJ2-2; v_call: TRBV6-6; cdr3_nt: TGTGCCAGCAGTGGCCGGGACAGGGACGCCGGGGAGCTGTTTTTT; cdr3_aa: CASSGRDRDAGELFF
clone_size: .; d_call: TRBD1; j_call: TRBJ2-1; v_call: TRBV24-1; cdr3_nt: TGTGCCACCAGTGACCCACAGGGGGGCGCGCGCAATGAGCAGTTCTTC; cdr3_aa: CATSDPQGGARNEQFF
clone_size: .; d_call: .; j_call: TRBJ1-2; v_call: TRBV7-2; cdr3_nt: TGTGCCAGCAGCCTAGCGAGGGTGCAGTCCGCGTATGGCTACACCTTC; cdr3_aa: CASSLARVQSAYGYTF
clone_size: .; d_call: TRBD1; j_call: TRBJ2-5; v_call: TRBV27; cdr3_nt: TGTGCCAGCAGTCCGCAGACAGGGGGTCTGGAGACCCAGTACTTC; cdr3_aa: CASSPQTGGLETQYF
clone_size: .; d_call: .; j_call: TRBJ1-4; v_call: TRBV19; cdr3_nt: TGTGCCAGTAGTGACCCGGGACAAGGGGAAAAACTGTTTTTT; cdr3_aa: CASSDPGQGEKLFF
clone_size: .; d_call: .; j_call: TRBJ2-2; v_call: TRBV6-4; cdr3_nt: TGTGCCAGCAGCTTAGGAGCCCCGGGGACCGGGGAGCTGTTTTTT; cdr3_aa: CASSLGAPGTGELFF
clone_size: .; d_call: .; j_call: TRBJ2-7; v_call: TRBV28; cdr3_nt: TGTGCCAGCAGTTTTCCCGGGGGCTCCTACGAGCAGTACTTC; cdr3_aa: CASSFPGGSYEQYF
clone_size: few; d_call: .; j_call: TRBJ2-1; v_call: TRBV29-1; cdr3_nt: TGCAGCGTTGATCTTGGGGCAGGGGTCAATGAGCAGTTCTTC; cdr3_aa: CSVDLGAGVNEQFF
clone_size: .; d_call: TRBD2; j_call: TRBJ2-3; v_call: TRBV2; cdr3_nt: TGTGCCAGCACGGGGCTAGCGGGAGGAACAGATACGCAGTATTTT; cdr3_aa: CASTGLAGGTDTQYF
clone_size: .; d_call: .; j_call: TRBJ2-1; v_call: TRBV7-7; cdr3_nt: TGTGCCAGCAGCTTAGGCAATCCGGGCAATGAGCAGTTCTTC; cdr3_aa: CASSLGNPGNEQFF
clone_size: once; d_call: .; j_call: TRBJ1-3; v_call: TRBV3-1/TRBV3-2; cdr3_nt: TGTGCCAGCAGCCAAGGTCCGGGGGGCTCTGGAAACACCATATATTTT; cdr3_aa: CASSQGPGGSGNTIYF
clone_size: once; d_call: TRBD2; j_call: TRBJ2-3; v_call: TRBV7-2; cdr3_nt: TGTGCCAGCAGCACTGGGACTAGCGGGGGGGGCACAGATACGCAGTATTTT; cdr3_aa: CASSTGTSGGGTDTQYF
clone_size: .; d_call: .; j_call: TRBJ2-2; v_call: TRBV2; cdr3_nt: TGTGCCAGCAGGTGGCGGGACACCGGGGAGCTGTTTTTT; cdr3_aa: CASRWRDTGELFF
clone_size: .; d_call: .; j_call: TRBJ1-1; v_call: TRBV11-3; cdr3_nt: TGTGCCAGCAGCCAAGAAGGGGTCACTGAAGCTTTCTTT; cdr3_aa: CASSQEGVTEAFF
clone_size: .; d_call: .; j_call: TRBJ2-1; v_call: TRBV18; cdr3_nt: TGTGCCAGCTCACCAGGCGGGTCACGTAGTGAGCAGTTCTTC; cdr3_aa: CASSPGGSRSEQFF
clone_size: .; d_call: .; j_call: TRBJ1-2; v_call: TRBV5-5; cdr3_nt: TGTGCCAGCAGCTTTCAGGGGACCACCTTCTATGGCTACACCTTC; cdr3_aa: CASSFQGTTFYGYTF
clone_size: .; d_call: TRBD2; j_call: TRBJ2-1; v_call: TRBV5-1; cdr3_nt: TGCGCCAGCAGCTTGACTAGCGGCAGGTACAATGAGCAGTTCTTC; cdr3_aa: CASSLTSGRYNEQFF
clone_size: .; d_call: .; j_call: TRBJ1-4; v_call: TRBV7-9; cdr3_nt: TGTGCCAGCAGCTTAACCCGGGGGAGTCGCGATGAAAAACTGTTTTTT; cdr3_aa: CASSLTRGSRDEKLFF
clone_size: .; d_call: .; j_call: TRBJ1-3; v_call: TRBV28; cdr3_nt: TGTGCCAGCAGTTTACTGGCGGGGACTGGAAACACCATATATTTT; cdr3_aa: CASSLLAGTGNTIYF
clone_size: .; d_call: TRBD2; j_call: TRBJ2-1; v_call: TRBV11-2; cdr3_nt: TGTGCCAGCAGGCTAGCGGGGGGCAATGAGCAGTTCTTC; cdr3_aa: CASRLAGGNEQFF
clone_size: .; d_call: TRBD2; j_call: TRBJ2-7; v_call: TRBV14; cdr3_nt: TGTGCCAGCAGCCATATTAGCGGGCCCTACGAGCAGTACTTC; cdr3_aa: CASSHISGPYEQYF
clone_size: once; d_call: TRBD2; j_call: TRBJ2-5; v_call: TRBV19; cdr3_nt: TGTGCCAGTAGGGGTTCTAGCGGGAGGGAGACCCAGTACTTC; cdr3_aa: CASRGSSGRETQYF
clone_size: .; d_call: .; j_call: TRBJ1-6; v_call: TRBV9; cdr3_nt: TGTGCCAGCAGCGCCACAAAGAATTCACCCCTCCACTTT; cdr3_aa: CASSATKNSPLHF
clone_size: .; d_call: .; j_call: TRBJ1-4; v_call: TRBV18; cdr3_nt: TGTGCCAGCTCACAACCATCTAGTGAAAAACTGTTTTTT; cdr3_aa: CASSQPSSEKLFF
clone_size: .; d_call: .; j_call: TRBJ1-2; v_call: TRBV6-1; cdr3_nt: TGTGCCAGCAGTGAAAGCTTGCCGTTGGTCTACAGAACTAACTATGGCTACACCTTC; cdr3_aa: CASSESLPLVYRTNYGYTF
clone_size: .; d_call: TRBD1; j_call: TRBJ2-7; v_call: TRBV28; cdr3_nt: TGTGCCAGCAGTTTTTATCTCGGGACAGGGGGCGGGTACGAGCAGTACTTC; cdr3_aa: CASSFYLGTGGGYEQYF
clone_size: .; d_call: .; j_call: TRBJ1-5; v_call: TRBV6-5; cdr3_nt: TGTGCCAGCAGGCAGGGTATCGGCAATCAGCCCCAGCATTTT; cdr3_aa: CASRQGIGNQPQHF
clone_size: .; d_call: TRBD1; j_call: TRBJ2-2; v_call: TRBV12-5; cdr3_nt: TGTGCTAGTGGTTTGGTACTGGGACAGTACACCGGGGAGCTGTTTTTT; cdr3_aa: CASGLVLGQYTGELFF